Listed below are T cell receptor beta chains from one sample, sequenced in a study of vaccination effects on CD4 cells after COVID-19. The method was immunoSEQ multiplex PCR; TCRdb's version includes in-frame clones alone and lacks a portion of them. The sample records tens of thousands of clones, 73% being singletons. Antigens of these TCRs are unknown. This specimen was CD4+ T cells from PBMCs cultured with SARS-CoV-2 spike peptides, taken after COVID-19 vaccination. These receptors came from a human donor who received a COVID-19 vaccine. Both conserved end residues are part of each CDR3. The order of the fields is V gene, J gene, D gene, CDR3 protein. The D gene is left open where the match is weak.

V: TRBV9; J: TRBJ2-2; D: TRBD1; CDR3: CASSHRDRANTGELFF
V: TRBV29-1; J: TRBJ2-1; D: TRBD2; CDR3: CSALQRDWNNEQFF
V: TRBV11-2; J: TRBJ1-2; D: NA; CDR3: CASSLVGTTNYGYTF
V: TRBV4-1; J: TRBJ1-5; D: NA; CDR3: CASSQVSTVSNQPQHF
V: TRBV18; J: TRBJ1-5; D: TRBD1; CDR3: CASSPIPGTEGQPQHF
V: TRBV3-1/TRBV3-2; J: TRBJ2-3; D: NA; CDR3: CASSQGEWGGRAPSTDTQYF
V: TRBV6-4; J: TRBJ1-6; D: NA; CDR3: CAGHTTQGFYSPLHF
V: TRBV3-1/TRBV3-2; J: TRBJ2-7; D: NA; CDR3: CASSLPPGEQYF
V: TRBV6-6; J: TRBJ1-3; D: NA; CDR3: CASIGRETGNTIYF
V: TRBV7-9; J: TRBJ2-1; D: NA; CDR3: CASSLDGIIPYNEQFF
V: TRBV4-2; J: TRBJ2-7; D: TRBD1; CDR3: CASSQQGVGEQYF
V: TRBV18; J: TRBJ2-7; D: NA; CDR3: CASSPSLPGGSYEQYF
V: TRBV5-1; J: TRBJ2-1; D: NA; CDR3: CASSLQGNEQFF
V: TRBV5-4; J: TRBJ2-4; D: TRBD2; CDR3: CASSPGLAGGVAKNIQYF
V: TRBV6-5; J: TRBJ1-4; D: TRBD1; CDR3: CASSRDRGSSLFF
V: TRBV18; J: TRBJ2-1; D: TRBD2; CDR3: CASSPRVAGISYNEQFF
V: TRBV21-1; J: TRBJ2-2; D: NA; CDR3: CASSKCGRDTGELFF
V: TRBV6-4; J: TRBJ2-3; D: TRBD2; CDR3: CASSDSTSGGADTQYF
V: TRBV27; J: TRBJ1-6; D: NA; CDR3: CASSLEGSYNSPLHF
V: TRBV12-5; J: TRBJ1-5; D: NA; CDR3: CASGPGQLGLNQPQHF
V: TRBV11-3; J: TRBJ2-1; D: NA; CDR3: CASSLAGGGIYNEQFF
V: TRBV9; J: TRBJ2-6; D: TRBD2; CDR3: CASSVSGVGSGANVLTF
V: TRBV28; J: TRBJ2-7; D: NA; CDR3: CASRKISGHFAHEQYF
V: TRBV25-1; J: TRBJ1-5; D: NA; CDR3: CASSDPLSSGDQPQHF
V: TRBV4-1; J: TRBJ2-7; D: TRBD2; CDR3: CASSQEASGPYEQYF
V: TRBV30; J: TRBJ2-4; D: TRBD1; CDR3: CAWSFGTGVPLVIAKNIQYF
V: TRBV7-9; J: TRBJ1-5; D: NA; CDR3: CASSSVGEYQPQHF
V: TRBV6-5; J: TRBJ1-1; D: NA; CDR3: CASSSREGDTEAFF
V: TRBV9; J: TRBJ1-2; D: TRBD1; CDR3: CASSVGDREGYTF
V: TRBV5-6; J: TRBJ1-1; D: NA; CDR3: CASSAPRQAAGQAFF
V: TRBV4-1; J: TRBJ2-1; D: NA; CDR3: CASSQVGRAPYNEQFF
V: TRBV19; J: TRBJ2-2; D: NA; CDR3: CASSLQQNTGELFF
V: TRBV19; J: TRBJ1-1; D: NA; CDR3: CASSTREGVTEAFF
V: TRBV27; J: TRBJ1-2; D: NA; CDR3: CASSLSEATLQPYGYTF
V: TRBV27; J: TRBJ2-2; D: TRBD1; CDR3: CATSEGTGTTGELFF
V: TRBV5-1; J: TRBJ2-2; D: NA; CDR3: CASSLGRANTGELFF
V: TRBV5-4; J: TRBJ2-3; D: NA; CDR3: CASSLGTVADTQYF
V: TRBV19; J: TRBJ2-3; D: NA; CDR3: CASSIDLATTLADTQYF
V: TRBV2; J: TRBJ1-1; D: NA; CDR3: CASREVGGGLAFF
V: TRBV5-1; J: TRBJ2-3; D: TRBD2; CDR3: CASSMGLAGIDTQYF
V: TRBV11-1; J: TRBJ2-7; D: TRBD2; CDR3: CATNGLAGGEQYF
V: TRBV30; J: TRBJ1-5; D: NA; CDR3: CAWSVPAGIGPQHF
V: TRBV5-1; J: TRBJ1-2; D: NA; CDR3: CASSRSVEADGYTF
V: TRBV5-1; J: TRBJ1-4; D: TRBD1; CDR3: CASSFGTAAEKLFF
V: TRBV30; J: TRBJ1-5; D: NA; CDR3: CAWSVGGRVNQPQHF
V: TRBV20-1; J: TRBJ1-1; D: NA; CDR3: CSVPRTLEAFF
V: TRBV18; J: TRBJ1-1; D: NA; CDR3: CASSPPSSGTEAFF
V: TRBV6-1; J: TRBJ1-6; D: NA; CDR3: CASSESSGEGNSPLHF
V: TRBV7-9; J: TRBJ2-5; D: NA; CDR3: CASSLFGGPETQYF